A few counts support the clone carrying this TCR beta chain. Its antigen is unidentified. The authors ran a second PCR of about 6 to 11 cycles using a sample-barcoded 5' primer and a J-beta primer mix. TCRdb passed the 5' RACE reads through MiXCR, listing each CDR3 protein once. The table records more than 1,000,000 distinct CDR3 sequences, less than 25% of them present only once. Trimming took off 6 bases at V and 3 bases at J, with 12 bases between the two ends. CDR3 length: 13 amino acids. Every donor contributed approximately 10 milliliters of peripheral blood by blood draw. The record originates from a study of blood T cells in healthy people across ages. Study-level results: Getting older went along with TCR beta diversity per million T cells dropping roughly linearly.

The sample was also reused in another study, on T cells of mothers and their children.

The chain uses TRBV12-3 or TRBV12-4 and TRBJ2-7; D could derive from TRBD1 or TRBD2 (5 bases each). The receptor was derived from a girl aged 2 to 9 in good health. Sequencing used blood. Here the CDR3 reads CASSRDRYYEQYF. CDR3 in DNA: TGTGCCAGCAGCCGGGACCGTTACTACGAGCAGTACTTC.